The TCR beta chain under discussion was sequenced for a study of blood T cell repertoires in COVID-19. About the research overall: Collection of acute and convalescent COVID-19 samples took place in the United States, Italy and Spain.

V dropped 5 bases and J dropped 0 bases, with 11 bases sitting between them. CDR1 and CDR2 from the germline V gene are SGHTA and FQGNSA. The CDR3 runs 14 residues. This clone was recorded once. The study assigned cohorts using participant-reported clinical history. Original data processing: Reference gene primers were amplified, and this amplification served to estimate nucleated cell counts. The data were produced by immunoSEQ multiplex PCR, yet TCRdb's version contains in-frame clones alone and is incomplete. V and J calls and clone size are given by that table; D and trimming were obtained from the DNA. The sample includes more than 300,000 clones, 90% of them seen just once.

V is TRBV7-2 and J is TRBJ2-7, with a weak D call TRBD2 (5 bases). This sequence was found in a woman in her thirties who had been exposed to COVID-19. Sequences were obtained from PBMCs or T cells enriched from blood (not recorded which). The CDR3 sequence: CASSPTRDSYEQYF. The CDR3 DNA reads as TGTGCCAGCAGCCCAACCCGGGACTCCTACGAGCAGTACTTC.